This record looks at one T cell receptor beta chain sequence and its context. Antigen unknown. The CDR3 totals 15 residues. Germline V CDR1 and CDR2: SQVTM, ANQGSEA. Trimming removed 3 bases from V and 6 bases from J; junction bases left unmatched: 7. The PCR ran on 60 Vbeta and 13 Jbeta primers. TCRdb's copy holds only in-frame clones and misses some; the assay was immunoSEQ multiplex PCR. The table shows roughly 170,000 clones, with about 80% occurring only once. This sample was taken from a study of cytomegalovirus exposure and HLA in healthy donors. Study context: Around 180 million T cells yielded 90 million to 130 million unique TCR beta sequences in earlier analysis. Study results and limitations: Trimming of TCR beta V- and J-genes showed a link, identified in a later analysis, to a missense DCLRE1C variant.

The material sequenced was PBMCs. The receptor comes from a woman between 25 and 40 years old in good health and CMV-seronegative. The chain has TRBV29-1 and TRBJ2-5, with 13 bases that match TRBD2. CDR3 nucleotide sequence: TGCAGCGTTGACATTGGACTAGCGGGAGCGCAGACCCAGTACTTC. Encoded protein: CSVDIGLAGAQTQYF.